This entry lists 29 T cell receptor beta chains sequenced from one sample in a study of chemoradiotherapy in HPV16-positive cancers. Some clones are missing from TCRdb's copy, which holds only in-frame ones; the method was immunoSEQ multiplex PCR. The table lists 9,500 or so clones, around two thirds of them singletons. Sampling was done from a patient who underwent chemoradiotherapy. The source is a human donor with HPV-associated anogenital cancer.

The J gene is TRBJ1-2, the V gene TRBV7-9; D not resolved. With 1 base removed from V and 8 bases from J, the gap between germline ends came to 20 bases. Germline assignment: CDR1 SEHNR and CDR2 FQNEAQ (reference sequence). There are 16 residues in the CDR3. The CDR3 sequence: CASSLESDKGRRGYTF. As DNA, the CDR3 is TGTGCCAGCAGCTTAGAATCCGACAAGGGAAGGCGCGGCTACACCTTC.

The chain couples TRBV6-1 to TRBJ2-2; 12 nucleotides match TRBD2. In germline, CDR1 is MNHNS, CDR2 SASEGT. V shed 4 bases, J shed 4 bases, and the junction held 4 bases outside the gene matches. The CDR3 runs to 16 residues. CDR3 residues: CASSGRTSGVTGELFF. For the CDR3, the DNA is TGTGCCAGCAGTGGCCGGACTAGCGGGGTCACCGGGGAGCTGTTTTTT.

The chain carries TRBV28 and TRBJ2-4; tentative D call: TRBD2 (6 bases). Germline V lookup: CDR1 MDHEN, CDR2 SYDVKM. The CDR3 is 14 amino acids. Trimming stripped 10 bases from V and 4 bases from J, with 17 bases between. The chain's CDR3 is CATRFGSGKNIQYF. The CDR3 DNA is TGTGCCACCCGTTTCGGGAGCGGGAAAAACATTCAGTACTTC.

V gene TRBV25-1 combines with J gene TRBJ1-1; D gene ambiguous. This CDR3 spans 14 amino acids. V lost 1 base, J lost 4 bases, and 10 bases lay in between. The germline V gene has CDR1 MGHDK and CDR2 SYGVNS. CDR3 DNA sequence: TGTGCCAGCAGTGAATCCTCGGAGGTCACTGAAGCTTTCTTT. Translation: CASSESSEVTEAFF. The full variable domain, rest sourced from reference TRBV25-1 and TRBJ1-1, is EADIYQTPRYLVIGTGKKITLECSQTMGHDKMYWYQQDPGMELHLIHYSYGVNSTEKGDLSSESTVSRIRTEHFPLTLESARPSHTSQYLCASSESSEVTEAFFGQGTRLTVV.

The V and J genes are TRBV2 and TRBJ1-1; 7 bases fit TRBD1. Per germline, CDR1 SNHLY and CDR2 FYNNEI. V was clipped by 8 bases and J by 5 bases; unmatched bases: 11. The CDR3 is 14 residues long. The CDR3 DNA reads TGTGCCAGCTTACTCCACAGGGGTAGAACTGAAGCTTTCTTT. Translating gives CASLLHRGRTEAFF.

This rearrangement joins TRBV7-6 to TRBJ2-2; a weak D match, TRBD2 (6 bases). V gave up 5 bases and J gave up 7 bases, with 20 bases separating them. The CDR3 length is 16 residues. The germline CDR1 and CDR2 sequences are SGHVS and FNYEAQ. The CDR3 protein is CASSPRGAGSGGELFF. CDR3 DNA: TGTGCCAGCAGCCCGCGTGGAGCGGGTTCGGGCGGGGAGCTGTTTTTT.

The chain is built from TRBV30 and TRBJ1-4; D is unresolved. The ends were cut back, 2 bases at V and 4 bases at J, with 11 bases in the middle. From germline, CDR1 is GTSNPN and CDR2 SVGIG (reference sequence). The CDR3 totals 14 residues. CDR3 amino acids: CAWSYGENNEKLFF. CDR3 coding DNA: TGTGCCTGGAGTTATGGAGAGAATAATGAAAAACTGTTTTTT.

The chain couples TRBV19 to TRBJ2-1; TRBD2 might be the D (7 bases). This CDR3 contains 15 residues. The germline CDR1 and CDR2 sequences are LNHDA and SQIVND (reference sequence). Trimming stripped 3 bases from V and 3 bases from J, with 12 bases between. CDR3 amino acids: CASSIGRGYYNEQFF. CDR3 DNA sequence: TGTGCCAGTAGTATTGGGAGGGGGTACTACAATGAGCAGTTCTTC. Using reference TRBV19 and TRBJ2-1 for the parts outside the CDR3, the full variable domain is DGGITQSPKYLFRKEGQNVTLSCEQNLNHDAMYWYRQDPGQGLRLIYYSQIVNDFQKGDIAEGYSVSREKKESFPLTVTSAQKNPTAFYLCASSIGRGYYNEQFFGPGTRLTVL.

This chain connects TRBV28 to TRBJ2-5; 10 positions agree with TRBD2. The ends lost 5 bases at V and 5 bases at J; junction bases unmatched: 2. Per germline, CDR1 MDHEN and CDR2 SYDVKM. The length of the CDR3 is 13 residues. In DNA form, the CDR3 reads TGTGCCAGCAGTAGCGGGAGGGCGGAGACCCAGTACTTC. Protein product: CASSSGRAETQYF.

The CDR3 spells CASSYAGGEYNEQFF. For the CDR3, the DNA is TGTGCCAGCAGTTACGCGGGAGGCGAGTACAATGAGCAGTTCTTC. The gene calls are TRBV6-5 and TRBJ2-1, with 8 bases fitting TRBD2. This CDR3 spans 15 amino acids. Trimming cost V 2 bases and J 4 bases; bases outside gene matches: 4. The V gene's germline CDR1 is MNHEY and CDR2 SVGAGI.

The J gene is TRBJ1-1, the V gene TRBV7-9, with D unresolved. In germline, CDR1 is SEHNR, CDR2 FQNEAQ (reference sequence). The ends were cut back, 0 bases at V and 2 bases at J, with 7 bases in the middle. The CDR3 length is 14 residues. The CDR3 is CASSLAQANTEAFF. The CDR3 bases are TGTGCCAGCAGCTTAGCCCAGGCTAACACTGAAGCTTTCTTT.

The rearrangement links TRBV19 to TRBJ2-1; possible D gene TRBD1, 6 bases. The CDR3 has 13 amino acids. Trimming left V 5 bases short and J 7 bases short, with 12 bases between. The germline gives CDR1 LNHDA, CDR2 SQIVND (reference sequence). DNA of the CDR3: TGTGCCAGTAGTGCCACAGGGTGGAATGAGCAGTTCTTC. This sequence encodes CASSATGWNEQFF.

The J gene is TRBJ2-3, the V gene TRBV2; maybe TRBD1 (5 bases). The CDR3 contains 15 residues. V was shortened by 2 bases and J by 2 bases, with 11 bases between the two germline ends. Germline values: CDR1 SNHLY, CDR2 FYNNEI. CDR3: CASSEQYRPTDTQYF. The DNA of the CDR3 is TGTGCCAGCAGTGAACAGTACAGGCCCACAGATACGCAGTATTTT.

The genes are TRBV9 and TRBJ2-3, with no clear D. V shed 2 bases and J shed 6 bases, with 16 bases lying between them. CDR3 size: 15 residues. Looked up from germline, CDR1 is SGDLS and CDR2 is YYNGEE. CDR3 sequence (DNA): TGTGCCAGCAGCGTTACGGCAGCAAGCGAGGATACGCAGTATTTT. This translates into CASSVTAASEDTQYF.

The V call is TRBV7-9, the J call TRBJ2-5; weak D call: TRBD2 (6 bases). V was pared by 5 bases and J by 2 bases, with 12 bases between. The CDR3 spans 14 residues. Germline CDR1 reads SEHNR; CDR2 reads FQNEAQ (reference sequence). CDR3 DNA sequence: TGTGCCAGCAGCATGGGGCGGGGACAAGAGACCCAGTACTTC. Protein: CASSMGRGQETQYF.

This rearrangement joins TRBV6-4 to TRBJ2-1, with 13 bases identical to TRBD2. CDR3 size: 15 residues. V shed 4 bases and J 8 bases; nucleotides not matched to a gene: 5. Germline loops: CDR1 MRHNA, CDR2 SNTAGT. In DNA form, the CDR3 reads TGTGCCAGCAGTGCAACCGGGACTAGCGGGGATGAGCAGTTCTTC. Translating gives CASSATGTSGDEQFF.

This chain uses TRBV7-2 with TRBJ1-1; D unclear. CDR3 size: 13 residues. The germline gives CDR1 SGHTA, CDR2 FQGNSA. Trimming removed 5 bases from V and 1 base from J, with 8 bases in between. CDR3 nucleotides: TGTGCCAGCAGCCTAATGGCGAACACTGAAGCTTTCTTT. Translating gives CASSLMANTEAFF.

The chain combines TRBV5-1 with TRBJ1-2; 10 bases agree with TRBD1. With 1 base clipped from V and 11 bases from J, the junction kept 5 bases outside the gene matches. Germline CDR1 is SGHRS and CDR2 is YFSETQ. The CDR3 contains 13 residues. The CDR3 nucleotides read TGCGCCAGCAGCTTGCTTGGGACAGGGGATTACACCTTC. Encoded protein: CASSLLGTGDYTF.

The genes are TRBV5-5 and TRBJ2-5; 7 bases match TRBD1. Looked up from germline, CDR1 is SGHKS and CDR2 is YYEKEE (reference sequence). Trimming at V came to 4 bases and at J to 1 base, leaving 1 base not matched to a gene. CDR3 length equals 13 residues. CDR3 sequence reads: CASSRQGQETQYF. Written as DNA, the CDR3 is TGTGCCAGCAGCCGACAGGGCCAAGAGACCCAGTACTTC.

This chain connects TRBV10-3 to TRBJ1-5, with no clear D. Trimming shortened V by 0 bases and J by 3 bases, and 9 bases separated the two germline ends. This CDR3 has 15 amino acids. CDR1 is ENHRY, CDR2 SYGVKD, per germline. The DNA of the CDR3 is TGTGCCATCAGTGAGTCGGGCCAGAACAATCAGCCCCAGCATTTT. Protein: CAISESGQNNQPQHF.

V is TRBV7-2 and J is TRBJ2-1, with 10 positions matching TRBD2. The junction had 13 bases not matched to a gene; V was cut back by 2 bases and J by 9 bases. The CDR3 has 17 amino acids. Germline values: CDR1 SGHTA, CDR2 FQGNSA. CDR3 loop: CASSLIVAGGQGGEQFF. The CDR3, as DNA: TGTGCCAGCAGCTTAATAGTAGCGGGAGGTCAAGGAGGTGAGCAGTTCTTC.

The gene calls are TRBV4-1 and TRBJ1-5; D remains ambiguous. This CDR3 contains 17 residues. Germline V gene lookup returns CDR1 MGHRA and CDR2 YSYEKL. The germline V and J ends were trimmed by 1 base and 0 bases, with 13 bases remaining between them. The DNA for the CDR3 is TGCGCCAGCAGCCAAGTCGACATGGGATTTAGCAATCAGCCCCAGCATTTT. This translates into CASSQVDMGFSNQPQHF.

This clone has just a few counts. The V call is TRBV6-4, the J call TRBJ1-6, with 10 positions matching TRBD1. CDR3 length equals 15 residues. V lost 0 bases, J lost 7 bases, and 0 bases stayed unmatched. Germline V gene sequence: CDR1 MRHNA, CDR2 SNTAGT. For the CDR3, the DNA is TGTGCCAGCAGTGACTCGACAGGGGGCAATTCACCCCTCCACTTT. Its translation is CASSDSTGGNSPLHF.

The rearrangement links TRBV2 to TRBJ2-1; D is ambiguous. Per the germline V gene, CDR1 is SNHLY and CDR2 is FYNNEI. The CDR3 is 12 amino acids. The V and J ends lost 6 bases and 8 bases respectively, with 11 bases between them. The CDR3 DNA is TGTGCCAGCAGGTCTGACGTCGATGAGCAGTTCTTC. It specifies CASRSDVDEQFF.

A few counts support this clone. V usage is TRBV18 and J usage is TRBJ2-2, with 7 bases that match TRBD1. The CDR3 contains 16 residues. With 2 bases clipped from V and 5 bases from J, the junction kept 8 bases outside the gene matches. Germline CDR1 reads KGHSH; CDR2 reads LQKENI. In DNA form, the CDR3 reads TGTGCCAGCTCACCATCCGGGACAGCGTCAACCGGGGAGCTGTTTTTT. Amino acids: CASSPSGTASTGELFF.

CDR3 sequence: CASTTDPRGGESGELFF. The CDR3 DNA follows: TGTGCCAGCACCACTGACCCCCGGGGTGGGGAGTCCGGGGAGCTGTTTTTT. The chain carries TRBV5-5 and TRBJ2-2, with D perhaps TRBD2 (5 bases). With 6 bases removed from V and 6 bases from J, the gap between germline ends came to 24 bases. The length of the CDR3 is 17 residues. Germline V gives CDR1 SGHKS, CDR2 YYEKEE (reference sequence).

The rearrangement links TRBV5-8 to TRBJ2-5, with D possibly being TRBD2 (5 bases). Per germline, CDR1 SGHTS and CDR2 YDEGEE. The germline V and J ends were trimmed by 1 base and 4 bases, with 11 bases remaining between them. CDR3 length: 14 amino acids. This chain's CDR3 is CASSLYSGGETQYF. The CDR3, as DNA: TGTGCCAGCAGCTTGTATTCAGGAGGAGAGACCCAGTACTTC.

This sequence joins TRBV4-3 and TRBJ2-1, with 8 bases identical to TRBD2. Unmatched junction bases numbered 14, after V lost 6 bases and J lost 7 bases. Germline V gene lookup returns CDR1 LGHNA and CDR2 YSLEER. The CDR3 is 16 residues long. CDR3 in amino acids: CASSRRGLASRNEQFF. In DNA, the CDR3 is TGCGCCAGCAGTAGAAGAGGACTAGCATCCAGGAATGAGCAGTTCTTC.

The CDR3 DNA reads TGTGCCAGCAGCCGACAGACGTACGAGCAGTACTTC. This codes for CASSRQTYEQYF. The chain couples TRBV5-6 to TRBJ2-7, with D tentatively TRBD1 (5 bases). The CDR3 is made up of 12 amino acids. Germline CDR1 is SGHDT and CDR2 is YYEEEE. The ends were cut back, 4 bases at V and 4 bases at J, with 9 bases in the middle.